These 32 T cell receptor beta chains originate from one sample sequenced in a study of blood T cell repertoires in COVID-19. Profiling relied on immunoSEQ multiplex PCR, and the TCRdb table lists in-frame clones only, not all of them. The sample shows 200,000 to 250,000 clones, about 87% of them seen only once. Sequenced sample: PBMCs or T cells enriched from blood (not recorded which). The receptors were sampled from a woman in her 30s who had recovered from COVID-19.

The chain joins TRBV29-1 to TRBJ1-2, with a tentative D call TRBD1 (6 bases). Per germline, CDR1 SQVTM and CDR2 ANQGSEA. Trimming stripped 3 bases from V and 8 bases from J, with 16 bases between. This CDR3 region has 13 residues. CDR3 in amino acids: CSVESRGGVGYTF. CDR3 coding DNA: TGCAGCGTTGAGTCCAGGGGTGGAGTCGGCTACACCTTC.

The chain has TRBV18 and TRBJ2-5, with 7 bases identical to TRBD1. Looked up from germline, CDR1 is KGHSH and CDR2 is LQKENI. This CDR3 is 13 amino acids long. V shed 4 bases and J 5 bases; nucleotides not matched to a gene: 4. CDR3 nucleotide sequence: TGTGCCAGCTCACGTGACAGGGAGGAGACCCAGTACTTC. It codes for CASSRDREETQYF.

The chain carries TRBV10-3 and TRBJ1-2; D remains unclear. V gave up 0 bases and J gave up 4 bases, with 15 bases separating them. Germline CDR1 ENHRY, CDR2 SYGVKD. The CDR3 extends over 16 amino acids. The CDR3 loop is CAISESRVTATYGYTF. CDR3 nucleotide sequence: TGTGCCATCAGTGAGTCGAGGGTAACAGCTACCTATGGCTACACCTTC.

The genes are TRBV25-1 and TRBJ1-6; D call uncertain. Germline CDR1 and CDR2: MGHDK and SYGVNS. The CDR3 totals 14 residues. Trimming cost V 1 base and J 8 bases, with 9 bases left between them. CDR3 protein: CASSEWQAHSPLHF. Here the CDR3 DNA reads TGTGCCAGCAGTGAATGGCAGGCCCATTCACCCCTCCACTTT.

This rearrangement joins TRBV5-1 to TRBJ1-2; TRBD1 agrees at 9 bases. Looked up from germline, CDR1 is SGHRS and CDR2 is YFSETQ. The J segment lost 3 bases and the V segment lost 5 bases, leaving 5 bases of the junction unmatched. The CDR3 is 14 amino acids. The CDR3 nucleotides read TGCGCCAGCAGGCTGGGACAGGGAGACTATGGCTACACCTTC. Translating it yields CASRLGQGDYGYTF.

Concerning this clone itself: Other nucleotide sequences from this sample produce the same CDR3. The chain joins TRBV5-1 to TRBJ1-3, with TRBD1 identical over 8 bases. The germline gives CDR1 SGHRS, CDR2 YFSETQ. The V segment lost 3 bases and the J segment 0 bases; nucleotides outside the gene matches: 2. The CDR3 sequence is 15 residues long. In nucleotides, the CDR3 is TGCGCCAGCAGCTCTACAGGGGGCTCTGGAAACACCATATATTTT. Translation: CASSSTGGSGNTIYF.

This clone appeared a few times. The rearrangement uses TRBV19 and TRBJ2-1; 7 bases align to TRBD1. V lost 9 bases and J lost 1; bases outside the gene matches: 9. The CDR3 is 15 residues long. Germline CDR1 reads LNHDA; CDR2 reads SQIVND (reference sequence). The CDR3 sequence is CASHVRQGSYNEQFF. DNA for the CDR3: TGTGCCAGCCACGTAAGACAGGGATCCTACAATGAGCAGTTCTTC.

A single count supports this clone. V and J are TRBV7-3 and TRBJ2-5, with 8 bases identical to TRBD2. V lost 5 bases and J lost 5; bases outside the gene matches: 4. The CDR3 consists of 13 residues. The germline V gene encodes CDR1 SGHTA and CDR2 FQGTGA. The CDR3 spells CASSPPGGETQYF. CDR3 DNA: TGTGCCAGCAGCCCCCCGGGGGGGGAGACCCAGTACTTC.

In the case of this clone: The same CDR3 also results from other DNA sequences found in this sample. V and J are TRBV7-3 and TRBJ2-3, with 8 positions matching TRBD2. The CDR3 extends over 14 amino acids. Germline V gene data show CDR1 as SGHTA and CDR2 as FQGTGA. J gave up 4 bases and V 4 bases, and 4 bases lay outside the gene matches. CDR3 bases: TGTGCCAGCAGCTCCAGCGGGGGCGCAGATACGCAGTATTTT. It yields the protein CASSSSGGADTQYF.

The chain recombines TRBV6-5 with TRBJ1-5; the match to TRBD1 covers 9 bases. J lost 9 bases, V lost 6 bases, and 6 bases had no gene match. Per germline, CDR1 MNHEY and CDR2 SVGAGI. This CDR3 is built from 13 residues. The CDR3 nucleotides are TGTGCCAGCAGGGGGACAGGGCCCGCGCCCCAGCATTTT. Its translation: CASRGTGPAPQHF.

The CDR3 protein is CASSTTGQSSYNSPLHF. In DNA form, the CDR3 reads TGTGCCAGCAGCACGACAGGGCAGAGCTCCTATAATTCACCCCTCCACTTT. This sequence joins TRBV7-9 and TRBJ1-6; 7 bases fit TRBD1. V gave up 5 bases and J gave up 0 bases; unmatched junction bases: 7. The CDR3 runs 17 residues. The germline gives CDR1 SEHNR, CDR2 FQNEAQ (reference sequence). Full variable domain (remainder filled in from reference TRBV7-9 and TRBJ1-6): DTGVSQNPRHKITKRGQNVTFRCDPISEHNRLYWYRQTLGQGPEFLTYFQNEAQLEKSRLLSDRFSAERPKGSFSTLEIQRTEQGDSAMYLCASSTTGQSSYNSPLHFGNGTRLTVT.

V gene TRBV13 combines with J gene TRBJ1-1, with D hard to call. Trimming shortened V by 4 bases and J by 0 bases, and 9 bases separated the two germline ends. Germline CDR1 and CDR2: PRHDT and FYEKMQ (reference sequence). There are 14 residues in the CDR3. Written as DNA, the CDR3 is TGTGCCAGCAGCTCTCAGCGCCTGAACACTGAAGCTTTCTTT. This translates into CASSSQRLNTEAFF.

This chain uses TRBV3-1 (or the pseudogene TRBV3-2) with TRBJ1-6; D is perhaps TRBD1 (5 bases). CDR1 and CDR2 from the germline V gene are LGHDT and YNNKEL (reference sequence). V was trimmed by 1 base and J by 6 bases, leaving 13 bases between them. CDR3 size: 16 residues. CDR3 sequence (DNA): TGTGCCAGCAGCCAAGGGTTGGGACTGACTAATTCACCCCTCCACTTT. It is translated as CASSQGLGLTNSPLHF.

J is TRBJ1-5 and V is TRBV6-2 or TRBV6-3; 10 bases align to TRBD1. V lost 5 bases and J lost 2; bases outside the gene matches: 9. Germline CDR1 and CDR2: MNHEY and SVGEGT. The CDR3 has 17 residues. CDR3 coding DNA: TGTGCCAGCAGTCAACCGGGACAGGGGTTCGGCAATCAGCCCCAGCATTTT. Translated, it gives CASSQPGQGFGNQPQHF.

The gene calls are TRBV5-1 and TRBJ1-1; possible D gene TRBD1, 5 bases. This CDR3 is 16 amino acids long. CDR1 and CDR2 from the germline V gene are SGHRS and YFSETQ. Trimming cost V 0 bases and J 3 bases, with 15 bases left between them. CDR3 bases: TGCGCCAGCAGCTTGGTGGCAGGGTTGTTAGACACTGAAGCTTTCTTT. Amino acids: CASSLVAGLLDTEAFF.

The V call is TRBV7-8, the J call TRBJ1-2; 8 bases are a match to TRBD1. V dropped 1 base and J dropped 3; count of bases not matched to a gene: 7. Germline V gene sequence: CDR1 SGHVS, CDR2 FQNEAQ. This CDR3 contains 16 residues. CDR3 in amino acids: CASSLETGEKDYGYTF. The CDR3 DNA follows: TGTGCCAGCAGCTTAGAGACAGGGGAAAAGGACTATGGCTACACCTTC.

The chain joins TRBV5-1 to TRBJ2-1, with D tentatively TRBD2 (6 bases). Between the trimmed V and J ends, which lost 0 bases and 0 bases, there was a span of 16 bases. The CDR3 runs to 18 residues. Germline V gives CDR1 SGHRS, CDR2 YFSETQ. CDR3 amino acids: CASSLDGGAFSSYNEQFF. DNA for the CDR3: TGCGCCAGCAGCTTGGATGGCGGGGCTTTTAGCTCCTACAATGAGCAGTTCTTC.

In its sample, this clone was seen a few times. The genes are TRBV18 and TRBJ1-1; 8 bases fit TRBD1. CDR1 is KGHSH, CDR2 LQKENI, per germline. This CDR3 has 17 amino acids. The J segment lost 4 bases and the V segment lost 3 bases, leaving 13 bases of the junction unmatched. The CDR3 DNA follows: TGTGCCAGCTCACCGAGGGCAGGGGGCGACCGGGGCACTGAAGCTTTCTTT. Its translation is CASSPRAGGDRGTEAFF.

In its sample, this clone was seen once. The CDR3 DNA follows: TGCGCCAGCAGTGATCGGGGTTCAAATAGGAACACTGAAGCTTTCTTT. Amino acids: CASSDRGSNRNTEAFF. The rearrangement links TRBV10-2 to TRBJ1-1; D is uncertain. CDR1 is WSHSY and CDR2 is SAAADI in the germline V gene. The length of the CDR3 is 16 residues. Between the trimmed V and J ends, which lost 3 bases and 1 base, there was a span of 15 bases.

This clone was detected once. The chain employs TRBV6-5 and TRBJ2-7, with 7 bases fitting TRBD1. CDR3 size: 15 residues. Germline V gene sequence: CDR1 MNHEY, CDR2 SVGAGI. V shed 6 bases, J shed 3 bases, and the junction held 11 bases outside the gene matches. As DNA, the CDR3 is TGTGCCAGCAGACGTCCCGGGACAGAAGACTACGAGCAGTACTTC. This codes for CASRRPGTEDYEQYF.

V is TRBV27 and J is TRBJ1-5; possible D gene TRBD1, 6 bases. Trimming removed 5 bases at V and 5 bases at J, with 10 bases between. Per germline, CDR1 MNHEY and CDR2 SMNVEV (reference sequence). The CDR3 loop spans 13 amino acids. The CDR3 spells CASSTGLYQPQHF. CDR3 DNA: TGTGCCAGCAGTACAGGGCTGTATCAGCCCCAGCATTTT.

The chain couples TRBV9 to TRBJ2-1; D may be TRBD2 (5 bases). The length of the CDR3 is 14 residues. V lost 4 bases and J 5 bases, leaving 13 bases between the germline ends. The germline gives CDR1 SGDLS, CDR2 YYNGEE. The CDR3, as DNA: TGTGCCAGCAGCCCCGGGGAACCCCACAATGAGCAGTTCTTC. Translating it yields CASSPGEPHNEQFF.

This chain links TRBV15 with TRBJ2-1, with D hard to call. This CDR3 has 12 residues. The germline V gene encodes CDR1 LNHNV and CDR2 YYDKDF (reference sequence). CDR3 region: CAGRQSLYEQFF. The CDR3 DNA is TGTGCAGGCCGACAATCCTTGTATGAGCAGTTCTTC.

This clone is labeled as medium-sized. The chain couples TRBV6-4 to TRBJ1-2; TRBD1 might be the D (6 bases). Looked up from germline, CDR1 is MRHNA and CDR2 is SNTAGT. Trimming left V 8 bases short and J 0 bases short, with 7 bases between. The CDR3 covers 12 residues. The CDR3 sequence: CASEGANYGYTF. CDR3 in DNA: TGTGCCAGCGAGGGGGCTAACTATGGCTACACCTTC.

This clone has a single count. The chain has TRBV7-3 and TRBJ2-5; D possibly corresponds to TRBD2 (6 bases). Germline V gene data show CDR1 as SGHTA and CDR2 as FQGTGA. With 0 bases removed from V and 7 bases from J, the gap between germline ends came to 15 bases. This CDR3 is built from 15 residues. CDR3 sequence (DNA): TGTGCCAGCAGCTTAACGAGGGAGGAGAAGGGGACCCAGTACTTC. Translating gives CASSLTREEKGTQYF.

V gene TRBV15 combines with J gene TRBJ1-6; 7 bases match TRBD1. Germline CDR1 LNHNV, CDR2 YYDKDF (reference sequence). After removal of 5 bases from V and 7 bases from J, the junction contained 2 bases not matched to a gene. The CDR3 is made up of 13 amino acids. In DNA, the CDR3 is TGTGCCACCAGCCGGGACAGAAATTCACCCCTCCACTTT. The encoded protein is CATSRDRNSPLHF.

The CDR3 DNA reads TGTGCCAGCAGTGAAGCAGCGGGCGGCTACACCTTC. It yields the protein CASSEAAGGYTF. The chain has TRBV2 and TRBJ1-2; D is undetermined. Trimming left V 0 bases short and J 8 bases short, with 7 bases between. The CDR3 is 12 amino acids. Germline V gene sequence: CDR1 SNHLY, CDR2 FYNNEI.

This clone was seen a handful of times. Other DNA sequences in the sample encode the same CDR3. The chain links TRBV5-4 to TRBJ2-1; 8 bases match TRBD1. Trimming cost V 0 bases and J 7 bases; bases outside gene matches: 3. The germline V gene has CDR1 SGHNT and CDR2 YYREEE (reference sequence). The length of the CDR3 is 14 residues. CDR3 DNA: TGTGCCAGCAGCTTGGGGACAGGGTCGAATGAGCAGTTCTTC. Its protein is CASSLGTGSNEQFF. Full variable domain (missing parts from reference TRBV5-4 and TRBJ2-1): ETGVTQSPTHLIKTRGQQVTLRCSSQSGHNTVSWYQQALGQGPQFIFQYYREEENGRGNFPPRFSGLQFPNYSSELNVNALELDDSALYLCASSLGTGSNEQFFGPGTRLTVL.

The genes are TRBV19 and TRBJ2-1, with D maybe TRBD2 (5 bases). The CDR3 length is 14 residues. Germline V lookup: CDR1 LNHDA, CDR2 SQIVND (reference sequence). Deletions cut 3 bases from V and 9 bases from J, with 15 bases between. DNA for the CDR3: TGTGCCAGTAGTATTGGGATACGGGGTACTGAGCAGTTCTTC. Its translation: CASSIGIRGTEQFF.

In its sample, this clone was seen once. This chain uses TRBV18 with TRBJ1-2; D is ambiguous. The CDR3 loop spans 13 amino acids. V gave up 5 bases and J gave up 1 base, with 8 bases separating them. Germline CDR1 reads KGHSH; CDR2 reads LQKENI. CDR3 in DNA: TGTGCCAGCTCATCCACGGGTAACTATGGCTACACCTTC. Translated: CASSSTGNYGYTF.

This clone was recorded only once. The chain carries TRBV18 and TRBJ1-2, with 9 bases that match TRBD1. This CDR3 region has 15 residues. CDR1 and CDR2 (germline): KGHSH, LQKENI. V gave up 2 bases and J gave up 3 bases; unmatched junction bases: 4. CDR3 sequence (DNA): TGTGCCAGCTCACCAGCAGGACAGGGGCACTATGGCTACACCTTC. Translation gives CASSPAGQGHYGYTF.

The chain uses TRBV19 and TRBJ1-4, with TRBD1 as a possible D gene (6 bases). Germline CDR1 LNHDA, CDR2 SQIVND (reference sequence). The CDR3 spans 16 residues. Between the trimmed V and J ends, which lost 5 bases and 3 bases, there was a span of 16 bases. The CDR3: CASSPLFSGANEKLFF. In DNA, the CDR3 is TGTGCCAGTAGTCCCCTATTTTCAGGGGCTAATGAAAAACTGTTTTTT.